This T cell receptor beta chain appears in the sequencing data of a study of T-cell memory formation after mild COVID-19. The overall study: There were largely donor-specific TCR clusters.

This CDR3 comprises 14 residues. Deletions cut 5 bases from V and 1 base from J, with 12 bases between. The germline CDR1 and CDR2 sequences are SGHDT and YYEEEE. TCRdb recomputed calls from the 5' RACE reads with MiXCR, one row per CDR3 protein. The table shows 350,000 to 450,000 distinct CDR3 sequences, with 20% occurring only once. This clonotype was seen only a few times. The clonotype originates from an adult woman who had mild COVID-19 (a few samples of this study predate the infection). Cell type and time point are not known. The sequenced sample consisted of PBMCs or a T cell subset sorted from them (not recorded which). The J gene is TRBJ2-5, the V gene TRBV5-6; D is unresolved. The CDR3 here is CASSPLGFQETQYF. The CDR3 DNA sequence: TGTGCCAGCAGTCCGCTGGGGTTCCAAGAGACCCAGTACTTC.